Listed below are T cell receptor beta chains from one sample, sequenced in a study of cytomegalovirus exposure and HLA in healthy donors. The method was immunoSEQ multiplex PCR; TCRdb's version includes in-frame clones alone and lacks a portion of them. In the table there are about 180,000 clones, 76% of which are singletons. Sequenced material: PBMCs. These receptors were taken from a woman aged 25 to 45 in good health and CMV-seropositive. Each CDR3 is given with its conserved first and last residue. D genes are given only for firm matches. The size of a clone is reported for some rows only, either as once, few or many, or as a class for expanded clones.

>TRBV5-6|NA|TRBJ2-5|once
CASSLRGVRETQYF
TGTGCCAGCAGCTTGAGAGGCGTGAGGGAGACCCAGTACTTC
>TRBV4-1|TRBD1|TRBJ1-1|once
CASGPPAGTANTEAFF
TGCGCCAGCGGTCCTCCCGCCGGGACAGCCAACACTGAAGCTTTCTTT
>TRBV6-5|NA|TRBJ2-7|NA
CASSQGNPYEQYF
TGTGCCAGCAGCCAGGGAAATCCCTACGAGCAGTACTTC
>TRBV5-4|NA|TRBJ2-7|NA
CASSLGVRGRGYYEQYF
TGTGCCAGCAGCTTGGGGGTTCGGGGCAGGGGCTACTACGAGCAGTACTTC
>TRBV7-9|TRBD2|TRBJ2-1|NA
CASNAGVYNEQFF
TGTGCCAGCAACGCGGGGGTCTACAATGAGCAGTTCTTC
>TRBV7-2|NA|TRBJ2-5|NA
CASRGGRGETQYF
TGTGCCAGCCGGGGAGGCAGGGGGGAGACCCAGTACTTC
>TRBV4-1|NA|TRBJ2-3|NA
CASSPVGGRGDTQYF
TGCGCCAGCAGCCCAGTGGGGGGGCGTGGAGATACGCAGTATTTT
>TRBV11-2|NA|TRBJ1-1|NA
CASSLRSGLRNTEAFF
TGTGCCAGCAGCTTAAGGTCGGGGTTACGGAACACTGAAGCTTTCTTT
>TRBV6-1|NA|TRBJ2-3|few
CASSEGRGPDTQYF
TGTGCCAGCAGTGAAGGCAGGGGTCCAGATACGCAGTATTTT
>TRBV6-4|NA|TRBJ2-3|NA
CASVPEGEQDTQYF
TGTGCCAGTGTTCCTGAAGGGGAACAAGATACGCAGTATTTT
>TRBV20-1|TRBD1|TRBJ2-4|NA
CSARDRGQYF
TGCAGTGCTCGCGACAGGGGTCAGTACTTC
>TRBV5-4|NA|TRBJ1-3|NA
CASSLGGSSGNTIYF
TGTGCCAGCAGCTTGGGGGGCTCGTCTGGAAACACCATATATTTT
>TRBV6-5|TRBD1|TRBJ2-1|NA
CASSPDRTFSNEQFF
TGTGCCAGCAGCCCGGACAGGACCTTTTCAAATGAGCAGTTCTTC
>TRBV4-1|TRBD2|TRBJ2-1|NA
CASSQSLAGVYNEQFF
TGCGCCAGCAGCCAATCGCTAGCGGGGGTATACAATGAGCAGTTCTTC
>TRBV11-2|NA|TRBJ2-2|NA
CASSISGGGTGELFF
TGTGCCAGCAGCATCTCAGGGGGAGGAACCGGGGAGCTGTTTTTT
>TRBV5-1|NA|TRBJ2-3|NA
CASSLDPRTDTQYF
TGCGCCAGCAGCTTGGATCCCCGGACAGATACGCAGTATTTT
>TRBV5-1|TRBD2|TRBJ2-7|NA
CASSPTLSGGAYEQYF
TGCGCCAGCAGCCCAACTCTTAGCGGGGGAGCCTACGAGCAGTACTTC
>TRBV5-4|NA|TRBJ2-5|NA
CASSSWPQETQYF
TGTGCCAGCAGCTCATGGCCTCAAGAGACCCAGTACTTC
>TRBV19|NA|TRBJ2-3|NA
CASSSLDSSTDTQYF
TGTGCCAGTAGCTCCCTGGACAGTAGCACAGATACGCAGTATTTT
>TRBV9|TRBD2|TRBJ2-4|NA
CASSDSGGGIQYF
TGTGCCAGCAGCGATAGCGGGGGAGGCATTCAGTACTTC
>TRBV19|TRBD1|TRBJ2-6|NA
CASSIDAAGGYSGANGLTF
TGTGCCAGTAGTATAGACGCGGCAGGGGGCTACTCTGGGGCCAACGGCCTGACTTTC
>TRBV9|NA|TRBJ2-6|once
CASSSAAGGPGANVLTF
TGTGCCAGCAGCTCAGCGGCAGGGGGGCCTGGGGCCAACGTCCTGACTTTC
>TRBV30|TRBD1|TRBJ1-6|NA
CAWSRGQGRNSPLHF
TGTGCCTGGAGCCGCGGACAGGGACGGAATTCACCCCTCCACTTT
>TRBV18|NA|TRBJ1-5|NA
CASSPSAGNQPQHF
TGTGCCAGCTCACCGAGCGCCGGGAATCAGCCCCAGCATTTT
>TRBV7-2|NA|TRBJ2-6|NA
CASSHGRDSGANVLTF
TGTGCCAGCAGCCATGGACGGGACTCTGGGGCCAACGTCCTGACTTTC
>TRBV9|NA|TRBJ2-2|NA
CASSPTSAGELFF
TGTGCCAGCAGTCCAACTAGTGCCGGGGAGCTGTTTTTT
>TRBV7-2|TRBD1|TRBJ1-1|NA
CASGLQGRNTEAFF
TGTGCCAGCGGCTTACAGGGGAGGAACACTGAAGCTTTCTTT
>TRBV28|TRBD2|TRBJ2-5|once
CASSLWAGGQETQYF
TGTGCCAGCAGTTTATGGGCGGGGGGCCAAGAGACCCAGTACTTC
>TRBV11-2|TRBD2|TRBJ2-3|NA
CASSQQSGGRGVDTQYF
TGTGCCAGCAGCCAACAAAGTGGGGGACGGGGGGTTGATACGCAGTATTTT
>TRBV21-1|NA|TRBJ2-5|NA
CASRGLGTQYF
TGTGCCAGCCGCGGGTTGGGGACCCAGTACTTC
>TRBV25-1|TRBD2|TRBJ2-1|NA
CASSAAGGAGNEQFF
TGTGCCAGCAGTGCCGCGGGAGGTGCTGGCAATGAGCAGTTCTTC
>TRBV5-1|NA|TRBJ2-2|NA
CASSLAAGTGELFF
TGCGCCAGCAGCTTGGCCGCAGGCACGGGGGAGCTGTTTTTT
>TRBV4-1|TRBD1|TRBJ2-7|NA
CASSQGAGGTYEQYF
TGCGCCAGCAGCCAAGGAGCAGGGGGTACCTACGAGCAGTACTTC
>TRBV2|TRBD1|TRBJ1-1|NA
CASSAPWTGYTEAFF
TGTGCCAGCAGTGCTCCTTGGACAGGGTACACTGAAGCTTTCTTT
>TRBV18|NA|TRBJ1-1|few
CASSQTRENTEAFF
TGTGCCAGCTCACAGACGAGGGAAAACACTGAAGCTTTCTTT
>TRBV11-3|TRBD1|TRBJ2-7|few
CASSLPQGRGRKQYF
TGTGCCAGCAGCTTACCCCAGGGTAGGGGGCGTAAGCAGTACTTC
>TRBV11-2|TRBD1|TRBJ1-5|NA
CASSLVGGRSYQPQHF
TGTGCCAGCAGCTTAGTAGGGGGCCGGAGTTATCAGCCCCAGCATTTT
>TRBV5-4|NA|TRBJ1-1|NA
CASSLTGQITEAFF
TGTGCCAGCAGCTTGACGGGACAAATCACTGAAGCTTTCTTT
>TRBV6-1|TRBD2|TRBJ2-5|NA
CASMRAGGSEQYF
TGTGCCAGCATGAGAGCGGGGGGATCTGAGCAGTACTTC
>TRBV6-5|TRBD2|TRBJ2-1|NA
CASSYSSGGAHEQFF
TGTGCCAGCAGTTACTCCAGCGGGGGGGCCCATGAGCAGTTCTTC
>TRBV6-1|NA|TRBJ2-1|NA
CASSYGAYNEQFF
TGTGCCAGCAGTTATGGTGCGTACAATGAGCAGTTCTTC
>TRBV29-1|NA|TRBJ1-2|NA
CSVVDLARGYGYTF
TGCAGCGTTGTAGACCTTGCCAGGGGCTATGGCTACACCTTC
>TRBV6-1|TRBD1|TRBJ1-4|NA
CASSSRTGRNEKLFF
TGTGCCAGCAGTTCGCGGACAGGACGGAATGAAAAACTGTTTTTT
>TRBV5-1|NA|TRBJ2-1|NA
CASSPRRRVSYNEQFF
TGCGCCAGCAGTCCGCGGCGGCGGGTATCCTACAATGAGCAGTTCTTC
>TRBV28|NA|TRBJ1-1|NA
CASRRTGGLVNTEAFF
TGTGCCAGCCGTAGGACCGGGGGGCTGGTGAACACTGAAGCTTTCTTT
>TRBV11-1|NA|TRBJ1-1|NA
CASSLAAGATEAFF
TGTGCCAGCAGCTTAGCGGCGGGGGCCACTGAAGCTTTCTTT
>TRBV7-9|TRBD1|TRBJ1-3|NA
CASSFSTGSGNTIYF
TGTGCCAGCAGTTTTTCGACAGGGTCTGGAAACACCATATATTTT
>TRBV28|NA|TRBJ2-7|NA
CASRALASRGRVYEQYF
TGTGCCAGCAGAGCCCTGGCTTCCCGCGGGCGGGTGTACGAGCAGTACTTC
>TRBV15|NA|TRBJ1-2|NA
CATSRDRGGAYGYTF
TGTGCCACCAGCAGAGATCGGGGGGGCGCCTATGGCTACACCTTC
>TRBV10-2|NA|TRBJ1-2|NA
CASSAEGIGGYTF
TGCGCCAGCAGTGCAGAGGGAATAGGGGGCTACACCTTC
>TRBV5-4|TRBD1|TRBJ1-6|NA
CASSLSVRDRNSPLHF
TGTGCCAGCAGCTTGTCGGTCCGGGACAGAAATTCACCCCTCCACTTT
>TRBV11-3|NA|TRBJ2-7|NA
CASSRGSSYEQYF
TGTGCCAGCAGCCGGGGATCTTCCTACGAGCAGTACTTC
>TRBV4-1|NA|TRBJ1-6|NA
CASSQGRGNSPLHF
TGCGCCAGCAGCCAAGGACGGGGGAATTCACCCCTCCACTTT